Listed here are 25 T cell receptor beta chains from one sample, sequenced in a study of shared clonotypes between healthy human individuals. Measured with immunoSEQ multiplex PCR; TCRdb has only the in-frame clones, and not every one. Among some 2.4 million clones listed, approximately 93% were seen once. The sample consisted of naive CD4+ T cells from PBMCs. Subset indicated: CD45RA+ positively selected. The receptors originated from a man between 18 and 29 years old in good health. Some clones in this sample may be carry-over from other donors' samples.

As regards this clone: Distinct nucleotide sequences in the sample also encode this CDR3. As DNA, the CDR3 is TGTGCCAGCAGTGACAGGGGGGACACTGAAGCTTTCTTT. This encodes CASSDRGDTEAFF. The V and J genes are TRBV6-4 and TRBJ1-1, with TRBD1 as a possible D gene (6 bases). CDR1 MRHNA and CDR2 SNTAGT come from the germline V gene. Between the trimmed V and J ends, which lost 2 bases and 3 bases, there was a span of 7 bases. The length of the CDR3 is 13 residues.

J is TRBJ1-6 and V is TRBV30; a possible D gene is TRBD1 (5 bases). CDR3 length equals 16 residues. Germline V gene lookup returns CDR1 GTSNPN and CDR2 SVGIG (reference sequence). V was pared by 4 bases and J by 4 bases, with 17 bases between. CDR3 in DNA: TGTGCCTGGACCAGCCTGGGGACGAATTATAATTCACCCCTCCACTTT. This encodes CAWTSLGTNYNSPLHF.

This chain links TRBV19 with TRBJ1-3; a possible D gene is TRBD1 (5 bases). Germline V gene data show CDR1 as LNHDA and CDR2 as SQIVND (reference sequence). With 3 bases removed from V and 0 bases from J, the gap between germline ends came to 12 bases. This CDR3 has 16 residues. The CDR3 DNA reads TGTGCCAGTAGTATCCAGGGCCCAATCTCTGGAAACACCATATATTTT. This sequence encodes CASSIQGPISGNTIYF. Full variable domain (outside the CDR3, taken from reference TRBV19 and TRBJ1-3): DGGITQSPKYLFRKEGQNVTLSCEQNLNHDAMYWYRQDPGQGLRLIYYSQIVNDFQKGDIAEGYSVSREKKESFPLTVTSAQKNPTAFYLCASSIQGPISGNTIYFGEGSWLTVV.

This rearrangement joins TRBV7-2 to TRBJ2-1; TRBD2 aligns across 10 bases. Trimming at V came to 5 bases and at J to 0 bases, leaving 4 bases not matched to a gene. The length of the CDR3 is 16 residues. Germline loops: CDR1 SGHTA, CDR2 FQGNSA. CDR3 sequence reads: CASSLSGRASYNEQFF. The CDR3 DNA is TGTGCCAGCAGCCTCAGCGGGAGGGCCTCCTACAATGAGCAGTTCTTC.

The V gene is TRBV18, the J gene TRBJ2-2; TRBD2 matches 8 bases. CDR3 size: 17 residues. Germline V lookup: CDR1 KGHSH, CDR2 LQKENI. V lost 0 bases, J lost 4 bases, and 7 bases stayed unmatched. The CDR3 region has the DNA TGTGCCAGCTCACCACCCGGAGCGGGGGCGGGCACCGGGGAGCTGTTTTTT. Translation gives CASSPPGAGAGTGELFF.

The chain couples TRBV2 to TRBJ2-3; D remains unclear. Trimming left V 6 bases short and J 0 bases short, with 10 bases between. Germline CDR1 and CDR2: SNHLY and FYNNEI. The CDR3 sequence is 14 residues long. CDR3 sequence (DNA): TGTGCCAGCAGCGATCCTTCTAGCACAGATACGCAGTATTTT. Protein product: CASSDPSSTDTQYF.

This clone has more than one count but fewer than ten. The chain is built from TRBV7-9 and TRBJ1-5; 11 bases agree with TRBD1. CDR3 length: 15 residues. The V gene's germline CDR1 is SEHNR and CDR2 FQNEAQ (reference sequence). V lost 5 bases and J lost 5; bases outside the gene matches: 5. In nucleotides, the CDR3 is TGTGCCAGCAGCCCGGGACAGGGGGTACATCAGCCCCAGCATTTT. It codes for CASSPGQGVHQPQHF.

The chain recombines TRBV28 with TRBJ1-2, with TRBD1 as a possible D gene (6 bases). V lost 3 bases to trimming and J lost 7 bases, with 12 bases between them. This CDR3 is 13 amino acids long. CDR1 is MDHEN, CDR2 SYDVKM, per germline. CDR3 DNA sequence: TGTGCCAGCAGTTTCCGGACAGTTGGTGGCTACACCTTC. Translating it yields CASSFRTVGGYTF.

The V gene is TRBV6-1, the J gene TRBJ2-2; D not resolved. CDR1 and CDR2 (germline): MNHNS, SASEGT. V lost 7 bases and J 0 bases, leaving 12 bases between the germline ends. The CDR3 loop spans 15 amino acids. The CDR3: CASIRGSTNTGELFF. CDR3 coding DNA: TGTGCCAGCATCCGTGGCAGTACGAACACCGGGGAGCTGTTTTTT.

This chain links TRBV5-4 with TRBJ2-2, with 9 bases that match TRBD2. Germline CDR1 is SGHNT and CDR2 is YYREEE (reference sequence). After removal of 3 bases from V and 5 bases from J, the junction contained 11 bases not matched to a gene. This CDR3 is 17 amino acids long. CDR3 sequence: CASSSPTSGRGTGELFF. CDR3 sequence (DNA): TGTGCCAGCAGCTCGCCGACTAGCGGCCGAGGGACCGGGGAGCTGTTTTTT. Variable domain in full (rest from reference TRBV5-4 and TRBJ2-2): ETGVTQSPTHLIKTRGQQVTLRCSSQSGHNTVSWYQQALGQGPQFIFQYYREEENGRGNFPPRFSGLQFPNYSSELNVNALELDDSALYLCASSSPTSGRGTGELFFGEGSRLTVL.

The chain couples TRBV18 to TRBJ2-7; possibly TRBD1 for D (5 bases). Deletions cut 0 bases from V and 3 bases from J, with 9 bases between. Germline CDR1 KGHSH, CDR2 LQKENI. The CDR3 has 14 residues. CDR3 coding DNA: TGTGCCAGCTCACCACCGTCAGGGCTCTACGAGCAGTACTTC. Its protein is CASSPPSGLYEQYF.

The chain has TRBV5-8 and TRBJ1-4; D ambiguous. The CDR3 totals 12 residues. Deletions cut 1 base from V and 7 bases from J, with 5 bases between. Germline V lookup: CDR1 SGHTS, CDR2 YDEGEE. The CDR3 sequence: CASSLLGEKLFF. CDR3 nucleotide sequence: TGTGCCAGCAGCTTGCTCGGTGAAAAACTGTTTTTT.

This chain uses TRBV11-2 with TRBJ1-1, with 9 bases that match TRBD1. CDR1 and CDR2 from the germline V gene are SGHAT and FQNNGV. The CDR3 sequence is 17 residues long. The V gene end was trimmed by 6 bases and the J gene end by 1 base; junction bases not matched to a gene: 12. Written as DNA, the CDR3 is TGTGCCAGCAGTCATACAGGGGGCGCGGGGACGAACACTGAAGCTTTCTTT. This translates into CASSHTGGAGTNTEAFF.

This chain uses TRBV11-2 with TRBJ2-3, with D tentatively TRBD1 (5 bases). CDR1 and CDR2 from the germline V gene are SGHAT and FQNNGV. The CDR3 is 15 residues long. Trimming left V 1 base short and J 2 bases short, with 10 bases between. CDR3: CASSLVGRDTDTQYF. The CDR3 nucleotides are TGTGCCAGCAGCTTAGTAGGCAGGGACACAGATACGCAGTATTTT.

The chain has TRBV9 and TRBJ2-7, with TRBD2 identical over 13 bases. Germline CDR1 SGDLS, CDR2 YYNGEE. V lost 3 bases and J lost 5; bases outside the gene matches: 5. The CDR3 contains 15 residues. The CDR3: CASSGRGLAGDEQYF. The CDR3 region has the DNA TGTGCCAGCAGCGGGAGAGGACTAGCGGGAGACGAGCAGTACTTC.

The J gene is TRBJ1-3, the V gene TRBV28; 7 bases map to TRBD1. The V gene's germline CDR1 is MDHEN and CDR2 SYDVKM. This CDR3 is built from 17 residues. V shed 6 bases and J 0 bases; nucleotides not matched to a gene: 11. For the CDR3, the DNA is TGTGCCAGCAGCCGGACAGGCCCACGTATCTCTGGAAACACCATATATTTT. It yields the protein CASSRTGPRISGNTIYF.

The chain carries TRBV7-6 and TRBJ2-7; a weak D match, TRBD2 (7 bases). Trimming removed 1 base from V and 0 bases from J, with 13 bases in between. Per germline, CDR1 SGHVS and CDR2 FNYEAQ. The CDR3 has 16 amino acids. The CDR3 loop is CASSLEGRGDSYEQYF. For the CDR3, the DNA is TGTGCCAGCAGCTTAGAAGGGAGGGGGGACTCCTACGAGCAGTACTTC.

The chain links TRBV7-6 to TRBJ1-1, with TRBD1 as a possible D gene (5 bases). The CDR3 consists of 14 residues. The germline V and J ends were trimmed by 2 bases and 0 bases, with 7 bases remaining between them. The germline V gene encodes CDR1 SGHVS and CDR2 FNYEAQ. As DNA, the CDR3 is TGTGCCAGCAGCTTACGCAGGGTGAACACTGAAGCTTTCTTT. Translated, it gives CASSLRRVNTEAFF.

As concerns this clone: One end of the junction fails to match germline, which may point to a read error. This chain joins TRBV7-3 and TRBJ2-7; maybe TRBD1 (6 bases). This CDR3 has 14 residues. Germline CDR1 reads SGHTA; CDR2 reads FQGTGA. CDR3 loop: CASSLGPTQGPTHF. The CDR3 coding sequence is TGTGCCAGCAGCTTAGGCCCAACACAGGGACCTACCCACTTC.

V usage is TRBV11-3 and J usage is TRBJ2-7; unclear D gene. The CDR3 is 13 residues long. Trimming stripped 5 bases from V and 6 bases from J, with 14 bases between. The V gene's germline CDR1 is SGHNT and CDR2 YENEEA. CDR3 residues: CASSPRRDREQYF. The CDR3 DNA reads as TGTGCCAGCAGCCCTAGGAGAGACCGCGAGCAGTACTTC.

The chain links TRBV18 to TRBJ2-1; TRBD2 matches 7 bases. This CDR3 has 13 amino acids. V shed 6 bases, J shed 8 bases, and the junction held 7 bases outside the gene matches. The germline gives CDR1 KGHSH, CDR2 LQKENI. In nucleotides, the CDR3 is TGTGCCAGCTCGTCTTCTAGCGGCTATGAGCAGTTCTTC. Translation gives CASSSSSGYEQFF.

This chain joins TRBV5-1 and TRBJ1-2; tentative D call: TRBD1 (6 bases). V lost 0 bases and J 5 bases, leaving 11 bases between the germline ends. Germline CDR1 is SGHRS and CDR2 is YFSETQ. The CDR3 is made up of 14 amino acids. The CDR3 protein is CASSLGRGVYGYTF. The CDR3 DNA sequence: TGCGCCAGCAGCTTGGGAAGGGGGGTGTATGGCTACACCTTC.

This chain links TRBV21-1 with TRBJ2-7; the table calls TRBD2, which could not be checked here. TRBV21-1 is tagged as a pseudogene. The CDR3 is made up of 13 amino acids. The CDR3 bases are TGTGCCAGCTGGGGGACTAGCGGCTACGAGCAGTACTTC. Translation gives CASWGTSGYEQYF.

In its sample, this clone was seen once. The chain employs TRBV11-2 and TRBJ2-3, with D perhaps TRBD1 (5 bases). Germline CDR1 SGHAT, CDR2 FQNNGV. The CDR3 consists of 16 residues. Deletions cut 3 bases from V and 0 bases from J, with 13 bases between. DNA for the CDR3: TGTGCCAGCAGCTTCCGACAGATAGCCAGCACAGATACGCAGTATTTT. Its translation: CASSFRQIASTDTQYF.

The chain is built from TRBV27 and TRBJ2-1; 8 bases line up with TRBD2. CDR3 length equals 15 residues. Unmatched junction bases numbered 10, after V lost 4 bases and J lost 8 bases. Germline V gene sequence: CDR1 MNHEY, CDR2 SMNVEV (reference sequence). This CDR3 reads CASSSAGLGSYEQFF. CDR3 DNA: TGTGCCAGCAGTTCCGCGGGACTAGGGTCCTATGAGCAGTTCTTC.